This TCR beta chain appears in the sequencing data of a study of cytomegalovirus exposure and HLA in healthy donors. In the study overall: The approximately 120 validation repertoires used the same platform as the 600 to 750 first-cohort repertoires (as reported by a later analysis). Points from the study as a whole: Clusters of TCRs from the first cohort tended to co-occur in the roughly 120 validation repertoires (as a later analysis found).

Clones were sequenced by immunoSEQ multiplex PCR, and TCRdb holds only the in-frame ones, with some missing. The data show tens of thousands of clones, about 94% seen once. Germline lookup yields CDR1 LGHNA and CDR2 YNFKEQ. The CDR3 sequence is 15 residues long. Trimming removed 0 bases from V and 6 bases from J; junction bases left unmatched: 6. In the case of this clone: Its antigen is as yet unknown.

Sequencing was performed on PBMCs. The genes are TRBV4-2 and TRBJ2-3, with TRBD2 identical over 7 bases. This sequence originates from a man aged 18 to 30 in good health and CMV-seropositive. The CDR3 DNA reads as TGTGCCAGCAGCCAAGATTGGGGGGGATTGGATACGCAGTATTTT. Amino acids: CASSQDWGGLDTQYF.